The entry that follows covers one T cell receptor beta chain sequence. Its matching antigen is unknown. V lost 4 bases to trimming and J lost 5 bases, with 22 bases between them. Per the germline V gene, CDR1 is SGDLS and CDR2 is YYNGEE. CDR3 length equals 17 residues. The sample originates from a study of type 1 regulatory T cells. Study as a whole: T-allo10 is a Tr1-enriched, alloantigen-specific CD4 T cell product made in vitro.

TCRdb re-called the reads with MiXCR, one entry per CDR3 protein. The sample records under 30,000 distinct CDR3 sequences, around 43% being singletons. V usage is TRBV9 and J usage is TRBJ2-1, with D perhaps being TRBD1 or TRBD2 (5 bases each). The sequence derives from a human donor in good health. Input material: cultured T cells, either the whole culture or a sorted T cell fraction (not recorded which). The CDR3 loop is CASSSTGTIITHNEQFF. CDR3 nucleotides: TGTGCCAGCAGCTCCACCGGGACCATAATAACTCACAATGAGCAGTTCTTC.